These T cell receptor beta chains were read from a single sample in a study of shared clonotypes between healthy human individuals. TCRdb keeps only in-frame clones here, not all; method: immunoSEQ multiplex PCR. The sample lists roughly 1,500,000 clones, just under 99% occurring once. The specimen sequenced was naive CD4+ T cells sorted from blood. All receptors derive from a man aged 25 to 45 in good health. Each CDR3 is given with its conserved first and last residue. The D gene is left open where the match is weak. A clone size is listed for some rows: how often the clone was seen (once, few, many), or a class if it is expanded.

V gene,D gene,J gene,clone size,CDR3 protein,CDR3 DNA
TRBV6-5,TRBD2,TRBJ2-7,once,CASNRLAGEGEQYF,TGTGCCAGCAACCGACTAGCGGGAGAAGGTGAGCAGTACTTC
TRBV7-2,-,TRBJ2-5,-,CASSLGSVGLSQETQYF,TGTGCCAGCAGCTTGGGGAGCGTTGGACTAAGTCAAGAGACCCAGTACTTC
TRBV11-2,-,TRBJ1-1,-,CASSQEKGRDTEAFF,TGTGCCAGCAGCCAAGAGAAAGGGAGGGACACTGAAGCTTTCTTT
TRBV28,TRBD2,TRBJ2-7,once,CASSIRTSGSSHEQYF,TGTGCCAGCAGCATAAGGACTAGCGGGAGCTCCCACGAGCAGTACTTC
TRBV7-3,TRBD1,TRBJ2-2,-,CASSTQGMGTGELFF,TGTGCCAGCAGCACACAGGGGATGGGCACCGGGGAGCTGTTTTTT
TRBV18,TRBD1,TRBJ1-1,-,CASSPAQGANPNTEAFF,TGTGCCAGCTCACCCGCACAGGGGGCGAACCCGAACACTGAAGCTTTCTTT
TRBV4-3,TRBD1,TRBJ2-4,-,CASSQMDRGDIQYF,TGCGCCAGCAGCCAAATGGACAGGGGGGACATTCAGTACTTC
TRBV28,TRBD1,TRBJ2-7,-,CASSPGQITYEQYF,TGTGCCAGCAGTCCGGGACAGATCACCTACGAGCAGTACTTC
TRBV7-9,-,TRBJ2-2,-,CASSFRRQENTGELFF,TGTGCCAGCAGCTTTCGTAGACAGGAAAACACCGGGGAGCTGTTTTTT
TRBV2,TRBD2,TRBJ2-3,-,CASRYRRETDTQYF,TGTGCCAGCAGGTACAGGCGGGAGACAGATACGCAGTATTTT
TRBV18,-,TRBJ2-2,-,CASSPPRELFF,TGTGCCAGCTCACCACCAAGGGAGCTGTTTTTT
TRBV5-1,TRBD1,TRBJ2-5,-,CASSLVGQGAGETQYF,TGCGCCAGCAGCTTGGTGGGACAGGGGGCTGGGGAGACCCAGTACTTC
TRBV9,TRBD2,TRBJ2-2,-,CASSSRDGSGRALDTGELFF,TGTGCCAGCAGCTCTCGCGATGGTAGCGGGAGGGCCCTGGACACCGGGGAGCTGTTTTTT
TRBV10-3,TRBD1,TRBJ2-7,-,CAAQGTDAVNEQYF,TGTGCCGCCCAGGGGACAGACGCTGTGAACGAGCAGTACTTC
TRBV11-2,TRBD1,TRBJ1-4,-,CASSFRDSPNEKLFF,TGTGCCAGCAGCTTCCGGGACAGCCCTAATGAAAAACTGTTTTTT
TRBV28,-,TRBJ2-7,-,CASSLGRSYEQYF,TGTGCCAGCAGTTTGGGCCGGAGCTACGAGCAGTACTTC
TRBV5-1,TRBD2,TRBJ2-7,-,CASSPRGLAGTYEQYF,TGCGCCAGCAGCCCTCGGGGACTAGCGGGTACCTACGAGCAGTACTTC
TRBV11-2,-,TRBJ1-1,-,CASSLGMNTEAFF,TGTGCCAGCAGCTTAGGAATGAACACTGAAGCTTTCTTT
TRBV7-9,-,TRBJ2-2,-,CASSLPTGELFF,TGTGCCAGCAGCTTACCCACCGGGGAGCTGTTTTTT
TRBV5-1,TRBD1,TRBJ2-5,-,CASRDRVDQETQYF,TGCGCCAGCAGGGACAGGGTAGACCAAGAGACCCAGTACTTC
TRBV5-6,-,TRBJ2-7,-,CASSLTLVRPYEQYF,TGTGCCAGCAGCTTGACTTTGGTTAGGCCCTACGAGCAGTACTTC
TRBV18,TRBD2,TRBJ2-1,-,CASSPTLAGGSEQFF,TGTGCCAGCTCACCAACCCTAGCGGGAGGGAGCGAGCAGTTCTTC
TRBV2,TRBD2,TRBJ2-2,-,CASSEFFSGKSGELFF,TGTGCCAGCAGTGAGTTCTTTAGCGGGAAATCCGGGGAGCTGTTTTTT
TRBV7-9,-,TRBJ1-5,-,CASSFSGASNQPQHF,TGTGCCAGCAGCTTCTCAGGGGCTAGCAATCAGCCCCAGCATTTT
TRBV2,-,TRBJ1-2,-,CAGLREANYGYTF,TGTGCCGGCCTTAGGGAAGCTAACTATGGCTACACCTTC
TRBV5-1,-,TRBJ1-4,-,CASSSAGANEKLFF,TGCGCCAGCAGTTCGGCCGGGGCTAATGAAAAACTGTTTTTT
TRBV5-1,-,TRBJ1-2,-,CASSLALGQSYGYTF,TGCGCCAGCAGCTTGGCCCTAGGACAGAGCTATGGCTACACCTTC
TRBV5-1,-,TRBJ2-7,-,CASSLVGSRNSYEQYF,TGCGCCAGCAGCTTGGTGGGCTCACGCAACTCCTACGAGCAGTACTTC
TRBV2,-,TRBJ1-5,-,CASSEGNSNQPQHF,TGTGCCAGCAGTGAAGGTAATAGCAATCAGCCCCAGCATTTT
TRBV5-1,-,TRBJ1-4,-,CASSSRRATNEKLFF,TGCGCCAGCAGCTCCCGCAGAGCAACTAATGAAAAACTGTTTTTT
TRBV12-1,-,TRBJ2-7,-,CASSSGQGTGEQYF,TGTGCCAGCAGCTCGGGACAGGGTACTGGCGAGCAGTACTTC
TRBV19,-,TRBJ2-7,-,CASSRILGRNYEQYF,TGTGCCAGTAGTCGGATCTTGGGGCGAAACTACGAGCAGTACTTC
TRBV5-6,-,TRBJ2-2,-,CASRDTNLGNTGELFF,TGTGCCAGCAGGGACACCAATTTAGGTAACACCGGGGAGCTGTTTTTT
TRBV6-1,TRBD2,TRBJ2-3,once,CASSNLAGVVDTQYF,TGTGCCAGCAGTAACCTAGCGGGAGTAGTAGATACGCAGTATTTT
TRBV5-4,TRBD2,TRBJ2-3,once,CASSPGVAGKDTQYF,TGTGCCAGCAGCCCCGGGGTAGCGGGGAAAGATACGCAGTATTTT
TRBV18,-,TRBJ2-7,-,CASSPSRTLSYEQYF,TGTGCCAGCTCACCATCCCGGACCCTCTCCTACGAGCAGTACTTC
TRBV6-1,-,TRBJ1-5,-,CATLGRGRVQPQHF,TGTGCCACCTTGGGACGGGGTCGAGTTCAGCCCCAGCATTTT
TRBV2,-,TRBJ1-2,-,CASRDVGYGYTF,TGTGCCAGTCGTGACGTTGGCTATGGCTACACCTTC
TRBV5-1,-,TRBJ1-2,-,CASSLGPLPGTEVYGYTF,TGCGCCAGCAGCTTGGGGCCGCTACCCGGGACTGAGGTATATGGCTACACCTTC
TRBV28,-,TRBJ1-4,-,CASSPSRRGEKLFF,TGTGCCAGCAGCCCTTCCAGGAGGGGTGAAAAACTGTTTTTT
TRBV9,TRBD1,TRBJ2-1,-,CASSVIQGAGEQFF,TGTGCCAGCAGCGTCATACAGGGGGCGGGTGAGCAGTTCTTC
TRBV27,TRBD1,TRBJ1-2,-,CASSHSRGVGTGDGYTF,TGTGCCAGCAGCCATTCAAGAGGGGTCGGGACAGGGGATGGCTACACCTTC
TRBV18,TRBD2,TRBJ2-1,-,CASSKRTSGTSYNEQFF,TGTGCCAGCTCAAAAAGGACTAGCGGGACCTCCTACAATGAGCAGTTCTTC
TRBV30,TRBD1,TRBJ2-7,-,CAWSRKTTGTGTYEQYF,TGTGCCTGGAGTCGAAAAACTACCGGGACAGGGACCTACGAGCAGTACTTC
TRBV27,TRBD2,TRBJ2-1,-,CASSSRLAGSYNEQFF,TGTGCCAGCAGTTCTCGACTAGCCGGCTCCTACAATGAGCAGTTCTTC
TRBV5-1,-,TRBJ1-1,few,CASSPGPTNTEAFF,TGCGCCAGCAGCCCCGGGCCTACGAACACTGAAGCTTTCTTT
TRBV9,TRBD2,TRBJ2-3,-,CASSVTRVAGAEDTQYF,TGTGCCAGCAGCGTAACGCGGGTAGCGGGAGCAGAAGATACGCAGTATTTT
TRBV28,-,TRBJ2-7,-,CASSLMASVVSYEQYF,TGTGCCAGCAGTTTAATGGCTAGCGTAGTTTCCTACGAGCAGTACTTC